This is a list of T cell receptor beta chains from one sample in a study of blood T cells in healthy people across ages. TCRdb re-called the 5' RACE reads with MiXCR, one entry per CDR3 protein. The sample has around 870,000 distinct CDR3 sequences; 29% are singletons. Sequenced sample: blood. These receptors all come from a woman aged 80 or older in good health. Both conserved end residues are trimmed from each CDR3. The order of the fields is V gene, CDR3 length, J gene, CDR3 protein.

V: TRBV7-2; length: 13; J: TRBJ2-1; CDR3: ASSRVAIAYNEQF
V: TRBV7-2; length: 16; J: TRBJ1-6; CDR3: ASSLASRRSSYNSPLH
V: TRBV11-3; length: 14; J: TRBJ1-2; CDR3: ASSLDPAAANYGYT
V: TRBV7-2; length: 13; J: TRBJ2-7; CDR3: ASSPQGARGNEQY
V: TRBV20-1; length: 13; J: TRBJ1-4; CDR3: SARYWTATNEKLF
V: TRBV9; length: 16; J: TRBJ1-6; CDR3: ASSGPNAGQGDNSPLH
V: TRBV7-2; length: 12; J: TRBJ1-2; CDR3: ASSLARTHYGYT
V: TRBV5-5; length: 13; J: TRBJ2-1; CDR3: ASSLDRTSGVKQF
V: TRBV18; length: 14; J: TRBJ1-5; CDR3: ASSAAGIWSNQPQH
V: TRBV9; length: 18; J: TRBJ1-2; CDR3: ASSVKGSSPRVPTLYGYT
V: TRBV7-9; length: 14; J: TRBJ2-5; CDR3: ASSLAPTGDGETQY
V: TRBV28; length: 11; J: TRBJ1-2; CDR3: ACSSGNPRGYT
V: TRBV7-9; length: 12; J: TRBJ1-5; CDR3: ASSLEGARQPQH
V: TRBV6-5; length: 15; J: TRBJ2-6; CDR3: ASSYSAGASGANVLT
V: TRBV9; length: 16; J: TRBJ2-3; CDR3: ASSVGLSWRGNTDTQY
V: TRBV20-1; length: 13; J: TRBJ1-5; CDR3: SAKDRINSNQPQH
V: TRBV5-5; length: 12; J: TRBJ1-1; CDR3: ASSRGAGNGKAF
V: TRBV4-1; length: 12; J: TRBJ2-1; CDR3: DSSQVAGWDEQF
V: TRBV20-1; length: 10; J: TRBJ2-3; CDR3: SARDPGQGKY
V: TRBV20-1; length: 12; J: TRBJ2-6; CDR3: SAIPPGGADVLT